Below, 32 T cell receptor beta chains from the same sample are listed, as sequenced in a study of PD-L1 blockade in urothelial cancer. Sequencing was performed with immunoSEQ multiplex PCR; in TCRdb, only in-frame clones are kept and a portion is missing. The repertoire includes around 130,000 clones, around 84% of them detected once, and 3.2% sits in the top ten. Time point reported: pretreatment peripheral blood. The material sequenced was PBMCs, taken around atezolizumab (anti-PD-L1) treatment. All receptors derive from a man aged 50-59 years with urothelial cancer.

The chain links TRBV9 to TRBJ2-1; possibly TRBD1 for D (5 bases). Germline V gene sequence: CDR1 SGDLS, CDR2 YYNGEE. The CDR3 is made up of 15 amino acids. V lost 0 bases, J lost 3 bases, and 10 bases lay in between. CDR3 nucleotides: TGTGCCAGCAGCGTAGGTCAGGGAAACTACAATGAGCAGTTCTTC. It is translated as CASSVGQGNYNEQFF.

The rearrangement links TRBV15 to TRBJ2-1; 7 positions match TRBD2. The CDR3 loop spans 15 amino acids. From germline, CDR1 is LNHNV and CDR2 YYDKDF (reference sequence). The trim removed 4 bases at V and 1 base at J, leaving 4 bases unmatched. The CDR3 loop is CATSIGLGSYNEQFF. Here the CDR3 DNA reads TGTGCCACCAGCATAGGACTAGGATCCTACAATGAGCAGTTCTTC.

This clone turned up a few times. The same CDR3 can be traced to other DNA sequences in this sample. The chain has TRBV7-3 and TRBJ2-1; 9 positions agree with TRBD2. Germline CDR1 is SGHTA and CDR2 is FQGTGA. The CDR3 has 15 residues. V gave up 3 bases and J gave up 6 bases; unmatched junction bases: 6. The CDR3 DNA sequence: TGTGCCAGCAGCTTGGGGGCGGGAGGGCGCAATGAGCAGTTCTTC. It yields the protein CASSLGAGGRNEQFF.

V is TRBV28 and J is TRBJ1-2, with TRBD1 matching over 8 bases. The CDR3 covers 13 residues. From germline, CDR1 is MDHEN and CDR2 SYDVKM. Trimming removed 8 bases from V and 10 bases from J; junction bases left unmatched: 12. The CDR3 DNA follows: TGTGCCAGCCGAGGACAGGGTACCAATTACTACACCTTC. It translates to CASRGQGTNYYTF.

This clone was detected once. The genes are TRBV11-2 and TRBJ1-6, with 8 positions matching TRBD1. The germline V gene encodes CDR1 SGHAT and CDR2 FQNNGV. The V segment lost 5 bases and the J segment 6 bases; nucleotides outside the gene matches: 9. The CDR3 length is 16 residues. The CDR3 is CASSTKDRVANSPLHF. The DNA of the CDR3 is TGTGCCAGCAGCACCAAGGACAGGGTCGCTAATTCACCCCTCCACTTT.

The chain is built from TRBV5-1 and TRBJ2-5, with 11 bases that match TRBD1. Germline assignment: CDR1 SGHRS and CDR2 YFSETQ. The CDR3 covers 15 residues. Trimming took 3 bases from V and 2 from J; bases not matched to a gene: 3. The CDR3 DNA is TGCGCCAGCAGCTCCCGGGACAGGGGGCAAGAGACCCAGTACTTC. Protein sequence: CASSSRDRGQETQYF.

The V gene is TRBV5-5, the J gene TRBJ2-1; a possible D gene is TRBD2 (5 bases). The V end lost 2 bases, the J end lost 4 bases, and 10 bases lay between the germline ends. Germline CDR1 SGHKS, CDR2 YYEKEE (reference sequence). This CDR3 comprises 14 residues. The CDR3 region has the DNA TGTGCCAGCAGCTTTGAAAGGGAGTACAATGAGCAGTTCTTC. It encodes CASSFEREYNEQFF. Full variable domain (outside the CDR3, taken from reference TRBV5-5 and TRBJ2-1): DAGVTQSPTHLIKTRGQQVTLRCSPISGHKSVSWYQQVLGQGPQFIFQYYEKEERGRGNFPDRFSARQFPNYSSELNVNALLLGDSALYLCASSFEREYNEQFFGPGTRLTVL.

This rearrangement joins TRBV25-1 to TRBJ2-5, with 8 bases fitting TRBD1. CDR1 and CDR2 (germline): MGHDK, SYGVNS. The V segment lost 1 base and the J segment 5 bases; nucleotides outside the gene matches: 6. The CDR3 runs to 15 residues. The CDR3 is CASSEWAGGGETQYF. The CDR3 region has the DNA TGTGCCAGCAGTGAATGGGCAGGGGGCGGGGAGACCCAGTACTTC. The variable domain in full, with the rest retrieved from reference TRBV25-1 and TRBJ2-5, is EADIYQTPRYLVIGTGKKITLECSQTMGHDKMYWYQQDPGMELHLIHYSYGVNSTEKGDLSSESTVSRIRTEHFPLTLESARPSHTSQYLCASSEWAGGGETQYFGPGTRLLVL.

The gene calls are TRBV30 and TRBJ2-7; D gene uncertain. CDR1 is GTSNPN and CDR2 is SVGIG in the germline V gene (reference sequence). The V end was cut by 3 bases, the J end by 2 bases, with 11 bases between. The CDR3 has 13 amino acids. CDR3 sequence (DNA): TGTGCCTGGAGCCCAGGCCCGACCTACGAGCAGTACTTC. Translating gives CAWSPGPTYEQYF.

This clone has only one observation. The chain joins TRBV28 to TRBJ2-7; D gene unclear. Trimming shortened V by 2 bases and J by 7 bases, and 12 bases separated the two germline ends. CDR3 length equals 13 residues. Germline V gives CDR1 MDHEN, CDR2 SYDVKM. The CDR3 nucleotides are TGTGCCAGCAGTTTACCCGTGTTAGAGGAGCAGTACTTC. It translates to CASSLPVLEEQYF.

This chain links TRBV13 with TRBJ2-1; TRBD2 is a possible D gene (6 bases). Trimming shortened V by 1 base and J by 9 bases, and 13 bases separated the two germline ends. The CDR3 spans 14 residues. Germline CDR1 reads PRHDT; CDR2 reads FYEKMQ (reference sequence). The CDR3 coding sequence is TGTGCCAGCAGCTTAGAACGGGGGTTCTTTGAGCAGTTCTTC. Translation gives CASSLERGFFEQFF.

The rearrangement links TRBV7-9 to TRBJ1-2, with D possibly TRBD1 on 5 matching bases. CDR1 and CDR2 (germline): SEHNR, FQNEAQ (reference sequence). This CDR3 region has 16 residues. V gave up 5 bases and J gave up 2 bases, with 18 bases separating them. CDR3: CASSPIISDTNYGYTF. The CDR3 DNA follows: TGTGCCAGCAGCCCGATAATTTCGGACACAAACTATGGCTACACCTTC.

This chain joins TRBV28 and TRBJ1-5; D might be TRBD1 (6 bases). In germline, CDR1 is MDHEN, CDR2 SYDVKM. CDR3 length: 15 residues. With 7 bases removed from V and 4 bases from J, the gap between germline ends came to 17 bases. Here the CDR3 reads CASTTIGQGNQPQHF. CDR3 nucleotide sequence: TGTGCCAGCACCACAATCGGGCAGGGGAATCAGCCCCAGCATTTT.

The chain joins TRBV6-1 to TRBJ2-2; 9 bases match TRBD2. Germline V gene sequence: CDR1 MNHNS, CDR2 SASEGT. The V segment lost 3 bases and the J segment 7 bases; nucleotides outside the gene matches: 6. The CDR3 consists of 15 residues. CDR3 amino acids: CASSEVAGVGGELFF. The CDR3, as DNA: TGTGCCAGCAGTGAGGTAGCGGGAGTGGGCGGGGAGCTGTTTTTT.

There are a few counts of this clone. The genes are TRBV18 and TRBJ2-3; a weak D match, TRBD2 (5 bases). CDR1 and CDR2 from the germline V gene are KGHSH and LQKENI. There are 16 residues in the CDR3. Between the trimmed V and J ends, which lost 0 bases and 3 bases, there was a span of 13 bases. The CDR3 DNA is TGTGCCAGCTCACCACCCCAGGTTAGGGAGACAGATACGCAGTATTTT. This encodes CASSPPQVRETDTQYF.

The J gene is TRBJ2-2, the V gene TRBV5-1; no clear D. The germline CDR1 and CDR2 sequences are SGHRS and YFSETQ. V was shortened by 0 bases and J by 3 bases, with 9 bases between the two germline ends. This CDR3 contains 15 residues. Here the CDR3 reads CASSLGDSHTGELFF. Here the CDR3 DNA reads TGCGCCAGCAGCTTGGGCGACTCCCACACCGGGGAGCTGTTTTTT. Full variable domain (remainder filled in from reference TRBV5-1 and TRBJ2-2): KAGVTQTPRYLIKTRGQQVTLSCSPISGHRSVSWYQQTPGQGLQFLFEYFSETQRNKGNFPGRFSGRQFSNSRSEMNVSTLELGDSALYLCASSLGDSHTGELFFGEGSRLTVL.

The CDR3 bases are TGTGCCAGCAGCTTGGCAGGGGATTCCTACGAGCAGTACTTC. Protein product: CASSLAGDSYEQYF. The chain combines TRBV11-3 with TRBJ2-7; the D gene is possibly TRBD1 (6 bases). This CDR3 contains 14 residues. Trimming left V 3 bases short and J 1 base short, with 10 bases between. Germline V gene sequence: CDR1 SGHNT, CDR2 YENEEA.

CDR3 sequence reads: CASSSGGRGSYEQYF. For the CDR3, the DNA is TGTGCCAGCAGTTCCGGAGGGAGAGGCTCCTACGAGCAGTACTTC. The chain couples TRBV27 to TRBJ2-7; weak D call: TRBD2 (6 bases). Germline CDR1 reads MNHEY; CDR2 reads SMNVEV (reference sequence). V lost 4 bases, J lost 0 bases, and 13 bases lay in between. This CDR3 comprises 15 residues.

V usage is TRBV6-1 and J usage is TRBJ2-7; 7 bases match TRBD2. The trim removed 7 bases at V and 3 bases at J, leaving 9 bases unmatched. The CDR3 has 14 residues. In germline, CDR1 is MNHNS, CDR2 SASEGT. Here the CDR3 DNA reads TGTGCCAGCACCTCGGGGGGATTAGACTACGAGCAGTACTTC. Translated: CASTSGGLDYEQYF.

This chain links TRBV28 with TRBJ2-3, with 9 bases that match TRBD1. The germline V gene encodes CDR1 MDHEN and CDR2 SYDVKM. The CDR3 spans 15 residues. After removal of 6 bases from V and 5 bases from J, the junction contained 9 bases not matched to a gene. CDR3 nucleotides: TGTGCCAGCAGGGACAGGGGCCCGACGGTAGATACGCAGTATTTT. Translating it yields CASRDRGPTVDTQYF.

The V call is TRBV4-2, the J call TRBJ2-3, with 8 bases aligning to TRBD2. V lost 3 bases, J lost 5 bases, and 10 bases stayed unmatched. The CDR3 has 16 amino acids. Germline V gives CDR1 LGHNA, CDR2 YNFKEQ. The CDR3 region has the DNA TGTGCCAGCAGCCAGGGGTTCGGGAGGGGGAAAGATACGCAGTATTTT. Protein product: CASSQGFGRGKDTQYF.

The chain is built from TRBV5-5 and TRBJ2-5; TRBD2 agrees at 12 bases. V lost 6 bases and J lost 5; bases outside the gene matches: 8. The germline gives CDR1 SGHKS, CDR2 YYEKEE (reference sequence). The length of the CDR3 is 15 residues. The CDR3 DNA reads TGTGCCAGCACCCTAGCGGGAGGGCCCTACGAGACCCAGTACTTC. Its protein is CASTLAGGPYETQYF.

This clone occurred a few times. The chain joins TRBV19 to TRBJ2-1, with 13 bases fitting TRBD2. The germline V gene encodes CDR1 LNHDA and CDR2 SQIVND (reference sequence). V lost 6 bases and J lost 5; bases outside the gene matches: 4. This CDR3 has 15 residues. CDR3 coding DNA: TGTGCCAGTAGGGTACTAGCGGGAGGGCACAATGAGCAGTTCTTC. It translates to CASRVLAGGHNEQFF. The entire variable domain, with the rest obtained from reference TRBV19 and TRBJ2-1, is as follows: DGGITQSPKYLFRKEGQNVTLSCEQNLNHDAMYWYRQDPGQGLRLIYYSQIVNDFQKGDIAEGYSVSREKKESFPLTVTSAQKNPTAFYLCASRVLAGGHNEQFFGPGTRLTVL.

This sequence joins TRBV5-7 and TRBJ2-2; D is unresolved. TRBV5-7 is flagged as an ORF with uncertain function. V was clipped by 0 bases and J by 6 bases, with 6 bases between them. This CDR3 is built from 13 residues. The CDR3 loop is CASSLASPGELFF. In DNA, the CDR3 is TGTGCCAGCAGCTTGGCTTCTCCCGGGGAGCTGTTTTTT.

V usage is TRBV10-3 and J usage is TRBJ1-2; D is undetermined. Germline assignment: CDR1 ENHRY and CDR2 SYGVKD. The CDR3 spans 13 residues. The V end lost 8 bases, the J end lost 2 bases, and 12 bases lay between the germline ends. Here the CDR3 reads CAILPSWNYGYTF. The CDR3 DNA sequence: TGTGCCATCCTACCGAGCTGGAACTATGGCTACACCTTC.

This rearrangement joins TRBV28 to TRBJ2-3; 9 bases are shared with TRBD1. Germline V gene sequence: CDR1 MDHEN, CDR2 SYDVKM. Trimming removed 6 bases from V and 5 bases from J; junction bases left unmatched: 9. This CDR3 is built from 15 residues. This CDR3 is CASSFPGQGRDTQYF. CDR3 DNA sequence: TGTGCCAGCAGCTTTCCGGGACAGGGACGAGATACGCAGTATTTT.

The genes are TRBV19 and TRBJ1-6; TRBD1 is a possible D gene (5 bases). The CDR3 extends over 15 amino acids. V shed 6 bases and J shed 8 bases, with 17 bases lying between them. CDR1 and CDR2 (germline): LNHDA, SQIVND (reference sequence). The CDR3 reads CASRAGGKMDSPLHF. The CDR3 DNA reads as TGTGCCAGTAGGGCCGGGGGTAAGATGGATTCACCCCTCCACTTT.

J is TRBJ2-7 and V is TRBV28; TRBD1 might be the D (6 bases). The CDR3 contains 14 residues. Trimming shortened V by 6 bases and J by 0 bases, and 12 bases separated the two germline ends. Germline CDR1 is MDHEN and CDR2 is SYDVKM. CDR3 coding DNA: TGTGCCAGCAGGCCCGGGACATACTCCTACGAGCAGTACTTC. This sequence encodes CASRPGTYSYEQYF. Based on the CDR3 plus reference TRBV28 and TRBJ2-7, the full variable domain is DVKVTQSSRYLVKRTGEKVFLECVQDMDHENMFWYRQDPGLGLRLIYFSYDVKMKEKGDIPEGYSVSREKKERFSLILESASTNQTSMYLCASRPGTYSYEQYFGPGTRLTVT.

The CDR3 coding sequence is TGTGCCAGCAGTTCTCTCCGAGTTCCGGGGGGTGAAGCTTTCTTT. Amino acid sequence: CASSSLRVPGGEAFF. V gene TRBV28 combines with J gene TRBJ1-1; tentatively, D is TRBD1 (5 bases). Deletions cut 4 bases from V and 7 bases from J, with 19 bases between. This CDR3 contains 15 residues. In germline, CDR1 is MDHEN, CDR2 SYDVKM.

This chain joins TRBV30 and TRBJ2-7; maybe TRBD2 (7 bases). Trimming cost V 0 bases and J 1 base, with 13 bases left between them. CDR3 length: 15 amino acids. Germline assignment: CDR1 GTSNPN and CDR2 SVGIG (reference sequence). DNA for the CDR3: TGTGCCTGGAGTGTAACGGGGGGCTGGTCCTACGAGCAGTACTTC. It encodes CAWSVTGGWSYEQYF.

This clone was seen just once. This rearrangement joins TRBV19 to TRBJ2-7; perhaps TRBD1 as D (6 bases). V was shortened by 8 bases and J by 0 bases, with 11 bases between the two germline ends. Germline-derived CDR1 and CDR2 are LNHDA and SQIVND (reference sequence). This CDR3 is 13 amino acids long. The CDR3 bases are TGTGCCAGTGGGTGGACAGACTCCTACGAGCAGTACTTC. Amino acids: CASGWTDSYEQYF.

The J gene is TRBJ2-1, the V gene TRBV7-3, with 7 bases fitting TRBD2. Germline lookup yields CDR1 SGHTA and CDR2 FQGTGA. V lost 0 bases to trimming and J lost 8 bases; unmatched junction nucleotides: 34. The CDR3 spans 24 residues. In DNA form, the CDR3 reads TGTGCCAGCAGCTTAACAGGACATCTCGATGAGGGAGGGACCCCCGACCTCCTCGCATATGAGCAGTTCTTC. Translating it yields CASSLTGHLDEGGTPDLLAYEQFF.